The rows below give T cell receptor beta chains drawn from one sample of a study of preoperative IRX-2 immunotherapy in early breast cancer. Repertoires were generated with immunoSEQ multiplex PCR, while TCRdb's copy carries only in-frame clones and drops some. Found here are some 42,000 clones, around four fifths of them singletons; the top ten hold approximately 1.5%. The sequences come from lymph node tissue, collected after IRX-2 immunotherapy. The source is a human donor with breast cancer. CDR3s include the opening cysteine and the closing phenylalanine or tryptophan. The order of the fields is clone size, V gene, D gene, CDR3 protein. D genes are given only for firm matches. Not every row has a clone size; where given, it reads once, few, many or a size class.

abundance: -; v_gene: TRBV28; d_gene: -; CDR3aa: CASSWGLYQPQHF
abundance: -; v_gene: TRBV5-1; d_gene: -; CDR3aa: CASSLGGQGPGNTIYF
abundance: -; v_gene: TRBV29-1; d_gene: TRBD1; CDR3aa: CSVRDSLSYEQYF
abundance: -; v_gene: TRBV29-1; d_gene: TRBD1; CDR3aa: CSVELLRDRGPGANVLTF
abundance: -; v_gene: TRBV6-8; d_gene: TRBD1; CDR3aa: CASRLRDSSYEQYF
abundance: -; v_gene: TRBV30; d_gene: -; CDR3aa: CAWSVEGRENSPLHF
abundance: -; v_gene: TRBV28; d_gene: -; CDR3aa: CASRGAHASYGYTF
abundance: -; v_gene: TRBV11-3; d_gene: -; CDR3aa: CASSLTSTLTYEQYF
abundance: -; v_gene: TRBV10-1; d_gene: -; CDR3aa: CASSESGGAFF
abundance: -; v_gene: TRBV11-3; d_gene: -; CDR3aa: CASSASRSDSPLHF
abundance: few; v_gene: TRBV11-3; d_gene: -; CDR3aa: CASSLSGGQTAEAFF
abundance: -; v_gene: TRBV6-8; d_gene: TRBD1; CDR3aa: CASSYRDRAAYEQYF
abundance: -; v_gene: TRBV6-8; d_gene: TRBD1; CDR3aa: CATRDRGTGELFF
abundance: -; v_gene: TRBV19; d_gene: TRBD1; CDR3aa: CASSPRDRGYNEQFF
abundance: -; v_gene: TRBV1; d_gene: -; CDR3aa: CASSRRNTEAFF
abundance: -; v_gene: TRBV19; d_gene: TRBD1; CDR3aa: CASSRRGQGLIAEAFF
abundance: -; v_gene: TRBV11-3; d_gene: -; CDR3aa: CASSLVATNEKLFF